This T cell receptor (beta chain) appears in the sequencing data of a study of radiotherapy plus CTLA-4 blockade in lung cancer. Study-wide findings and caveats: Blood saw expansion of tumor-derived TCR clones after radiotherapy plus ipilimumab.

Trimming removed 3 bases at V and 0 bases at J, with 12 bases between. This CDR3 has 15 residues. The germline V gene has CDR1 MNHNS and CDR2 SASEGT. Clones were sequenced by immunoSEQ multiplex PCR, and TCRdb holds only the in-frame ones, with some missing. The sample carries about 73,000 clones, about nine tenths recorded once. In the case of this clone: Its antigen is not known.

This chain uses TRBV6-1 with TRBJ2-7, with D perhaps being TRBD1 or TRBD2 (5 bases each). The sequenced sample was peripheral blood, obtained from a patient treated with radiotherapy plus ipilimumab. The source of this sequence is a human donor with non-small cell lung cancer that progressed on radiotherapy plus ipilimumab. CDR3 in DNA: TGTGCCAGCAGTGACCGGGACGGACCCTCCTACGAGCAGTACGTC. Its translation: CASSDRDGPSYEQYV.